Following are 29 T cell receptor beta chains from one sample sequenced in a study of T cells after yellow fever vaccination. TCRdb analysed the 5' RACE reads with MiXCR anew, one entry per CDR3 protein. Of some 320,000 distinct CDR3 sequences in the sample, 7.5% to 9% were seen once. The material sequenced was CD4+ T cells sorted from PBMCs, taken 5 days after the yellow fever booster vaccination. The receptors derive from a man between 18 and 29 years old who received the YFV17D yellow fever vaccine.

This clonotype was recorded many times. This sequence joins TRBV6-5 and TRBJ2-3; D gene uncertain. The germline V gene has CDR1 MNHEY and CDR2 SVGAGI. CDR3 length: 14 residues. V was clipped by 2 bases and J by 4 bases, with 10 bases between them. CDR3: CASSYDSGPDTQYF. The CDR3 DNA reads as TGTGCCAGCAGTTACGATTCGGGCCCAGATACGCAGTATTTT.

This clonotype was detected a few times. V usage is TRBV5-1 and J usage is TRBJ1-6; D not certain. The CDR3 covers 15 residues. Germline V CDR1 and CDR2: SGHRS, YFSETQ. V was clipped by 2 bases and J by 0 bases, with 6 bases between them. As DNA, the CDR3 is TGCGCCAGCAGCTTCGATGGCTCCTATAATTCACCCCTCCACTTT. This codes for CASSFDGSYNSPLHF.

This chain connects TRBV7-6 to TRBJ1-1; TRBD1 matches 12 bases. Germline lookup yields CDR1 SGHVS and CDR2 FNYEAQ. V lost 4 bases to trimming and J lost 8 bases; unmatched junction nucleotides: 5. This CDR3 contains 14 residues. Here the CDR3 reads CASSSRDRGQEAFF. CDR3 nucleotide sequence: TGTGCCAGCAGCTCCCGGGACAGGGGGCAGGAAGCTTTCTTT. Based on the CDR3 plus reference TRBV7-6 and TRBJ1-1, the full variable domain is GAGVSQSPRYKVTKRGQDVALRCDPISGHVSLYWYRQALGQGPEFLTYFNYEAQQDKSGLPNDRFSAERPEGSISTLTIQRTEQRDSAMYRCASSSRDRGQEAFFGQGTRLTVV.

V is TRBV4-1 and J is TRBJ2-7, with 9 bases identical to TRBD2. Unmatched junction bases numbered 12, after V lost 4 bases and J lost 2 bases. Germline V gene sequence: CDR1 MGHRA, CDR2 YSYEKL. This CDR3 contains 17 residues. The DNA for the CDR3 is TGCGCCAGCAGCCTGGCGGGGGGGCACAGACCCACCTACGAGCAGTACTTC. Protein: CASSLAGGHRPTYEQYF.

The chain has TRBV18 and TRBJ1-2, with 8 positions matching TRBD1. Germline V gene data show CDR1 as KGHSH and CDR2 as LQKENI. The V segment lost 2 bases and the J segment 7 bases; nucleotides outside the gene matches: 12. CDR3 length: 16 residues. The CDR3 region is CASSPNSIDRGAGYTF. The CDR3 coding sequence is TGTGCCAGCTCACCAAATAGCATTGACAGGGGCGCTGGCTACACCTTC.

This clonotype was counted between two and nine times. The chain couples TRBV11-2 to TRBJ2-3, with 9 bases that match TRBD2. The CDR3 runs to 15 residues. After removal of 5 bases from V and 5 bases from J, the junction contained 8 bases not matched to a gene. Germline CDR1 is SGHAT and CDR2 is FQNNGV. In DNA form, the CDR3 reads TGTGCCAGCAGCGTGGGACTAGCTTTCGGAGATACGCAGTATTTT. Translated, it gives CASSVGLAFGDTQYF. The whole variable domain, filled in from reference TRBV11-2 and TRBJ2-3, reads EAGVAQSPRYKIIEKRQSVAFWCNPISGHATLYWYQQILGQGPKLLIQFQNNGVVDDSQLPKDRFSAERLKGVDSTLKIQPAKLEDSAVYLCASSVGLAFGDTQYFGPGTRLTVL.

In its sample, this clonotype was seen a few times. This rearrangement joins TRBV5-6 to TRBJ2-1; 13 positions match TRBD2. This CDR3 spans 15 amino acids. CDR1 and CDR2 from the germline V gene are SGHDT and YYEEEE. V shed 4 bases and J 5 bases; nucleotides not matched to a gene: 3. CDR3: CASSRTSGGHNEQFF. In DNA form, the CDR3 reads TGTGCCAGCAGCCGGACTAGCGGGGGCCACAATGAGCAGTTCTTC.

This clonotype has more than one count but fewer than ten. This chain uses TRBV12-3 or TRBV12-4 with TRBJ2-1; 12 positions agree with TRBD2. CDR3 length: 16 amino acids. The V gene end was trimmed by 6 bases and the J gene end by 5 bases; junction bases not matched to a gene: 8. CDR3 loop: CASSFRPSGGDNEQFF. As DNA, the CDR3 is TGTGCCAGCAGCTTTCGGCCTAGCGGGGGGGACAATGAGCAGTTCTTC.

In this sample, this clonotype turned up many times. This chain connects TRBV7-2 to TRBJ1-5, with D unresolved. The CDR3 spans 13 residues. Deletions cut 4 bases from V and 5 bases from J, with 9 bases between. In germline, CDR1 is SGHTA, CDR2 FQGNSA. DNA for the CDR3: TGTGCCAGCAGCTCCCGCGGGGATCAGCCCCAGCATTTT. Its protein product is CASSSRGDQPQHF.

The V and J genes are TRBV24-1 and TRBJ2-2, with D uncertain. Per the germline V gene, CDR1 is KGHDR and CDR2 is SFDVKD. Trimming left V 8 bases short and J 1 base short, with 10 bases between. The CDR3 covers 14 residues. CDR3: CATTSNMNTGELFF. CDR3 in DNA: TGTGCCACCACTTCAAATATGAACACCGGGGAGCTGTTTTTT.

This chain uses TRBV18 with TRBJ1-1; D not certain. The germline V gene encodes CDR1 KGHSH and CDR2 LQKENI. CDR3 length equals 13 residues. V lost 0 bases, J lost 1 base, and 3 bases lay in between. CDR3 loop: CASSPPENTEAFF. CDR3 bases: TGTGCCAGCTCACCACCGGAGAACACTGAAGCTTTCTTT.

In this sample, this clonotype turned up a few times. The rearrangement uses TRBV12-3 or TRBV12-4 and TRBJ1-6; TRBD1 matches at 8 bases. This CDR3 region has 14 residues. The J segment lost 9 bases and the V segment lost 6 bases, leaving 7 bases of the junction unmatched. This CDR3 reads CASSGQGGGSPLHF. The DNA of the CDR3 is TGTGCCAGCAGCGGACAGGGTGGAGGTTCACCCCTCCACTTT.

This clonotype was counted a few times. The V call is TRBV23-1, the J call TRBJ2-3; D is uncertain. TRBV23-1 is placed among ORFs of uncertain function. V dropped 10 bases and J dropped 2 bases, with 13 bases sitting between them. The CDR3 has 13 amino acids. In DNA, the CDR3 is TGCGCCAAAAAGGAAGTATACACAGATACGCAGTATTTT. As protein: CAKKEVYTDTQYF.

The chain combines TRBV4-1 with TRBJ2-5, with D uncertain. CDR1 and CDR2 (germline): MGHRA, YSYEKL. This CDR3 region has 12 residues. The V end lost 2 bases, the J end lost 5 bases, and 6 bases lay between the germline ends. The CDR3 nucleotides read TGCGCCAGCAGCCAACCATGGGAGACCCAGTACTTC. Translated, it gives CASSQPWETQYF.

This chain links TRBV2 with TRBJ2-5, with 12 bases lining up with TRBD2. The CDR3 runs 17 residues. V shed 5 bases and J 5 bases; nucleotides not matched to a gene: 12. Germline-derived CDR1 and CDR2 are SNHLY and FYNNEI. CDR3 protein: CASSTRLAGDLHETQYF. The CDR3 DNA sequence: TGTGCCAGCAGTACCCGACTAGCGGGGGACCTCCACGAGACCCAGTACTTC. Full variable domain (outside the CDR3, taken from reference TRBV2 and TRBJ2-5): EPEVTQTPSHQVTQMGQEVILRCVPISNHLYFYWYRQILGQKVEFLVSFYNNEISEKSEIFDDQFSVERPDGSNFTLKIRSTKLEDSAMYFCASSTRLAGDLHETQYFGPGTRLLVL.

The chain employs TRBV7-3 and TRBJ2-7; D might be TRBD1 (6 bases). The V gene lost 5 bases and the J gene lost 5 bases, with 13 bases spanning the gap. The CDR3 totals 13 residues. Germline CDR1 is SGHTA and CDR2 is FQGTGA. CDR3 protein: CASSLNRADEQYF. In DNA form, the CDR3 reads TGTGCCAGCAGCCTAAACAGGGCGGACGAGCAGTACTTC.

The chain has TRBV4-2 and TRBJ2-3; 7 positions match TRBD1. Germline assignment: CDR1 LGHNA and CDR2 YNFKEQ. The CDR3 runs 15 residues. V gave up 4 bases and J gave up 9 bases; unmatched junction bases: 13. The CDR3 nucleotides read TGTGCCAGCAGCCCGCTCCTAGCTTCGACAGGGACGCAGTATTTT. Protein product: CASSPLLASTGTQYF.

The rearrangement joins TRBV6-2 or TRBV6-3 to TRBJ2-2, with TRBD1 matching over 7 bases. The CDR3 length is 14 residues. CDR1 MNHEY and CDR2 SVGEGT come from the germline V gene. V shed 5 bases, J shed 6 bases, and the junction held 6 bases outside the gene matches. The CDR3 spells CASSTNRGSGELFF. The CDR3 DNA reads TGTGCCAGCAGTACCAACAGGGGATCCGGGGAGCTGTTTTTT.

Ten or more counts support this clonotype. The chain couples TRBV20-1 to TRBJ1-1, with TRBD1 identical over 8 bases. V lost 6 bases, J lost 1 base, and 4 bases stayed unmatched. This CDR3 has 13 amino acids. CDR1 and CDR2 from the germline V gene are DFQATT and SNEGSKA (reference sequence). Here the CDR3 DNA reads TGCAGTGCGCCGGGACAGGCGAACACTGAAGCTTTCTTT. Translated, it gives CSAPGQANTEAFF.

This clonotype has just a few counts. The rearrangement uses TRBV11-2 and TRBJ2-1; the match to TRBD2 covers 10 bases. From germline, CDR1 is SGHAT and CDR2 FQNNGV. Germline trimming cut 0 bases from V and 4 bases from J; bases unmatched to any gene: 6. The length of the CDR3 is 17 residues. The CDR3 loop is CASSLELAGDVYNEQFF. CDR3 coding DNA: TGTGCCAGCAGCTTAGAGCTAGCGGGGGACGTATACAATGAGCAGTTCTTC. Looking up the rest from reference TRBV11-2 and TRBJ2-1 gives the full variable domain: EAGVAQSPRYKIIEKRQSVAFWCNPISGHATLYWYQQILGQGPKLLIQFQNNGVVDDSQLPKDRFSAERLKGVDSTLKIQPAKLEDSAVYLCASSLELAGDVYNEQFFGPGTRLTVL.

This clonotype appeared a few times. This chain links TRBV30 with TRBJ2-4, with 7 bases matching TRBD2. The CDR3 extends over 13 amino acids. CDR1 is GTSNPN and CDR2 is SVGIG in the germline V gene (reference sequence). V dropped 4 bases and J dropped 8; count of bases not matched to a gene: 8. CDR3 nucleotide sequence: TGTGCCTGGAACCAGGGAGGGTTAGACATTCAGTACTTC. As protein: CAWNQGGLDIQYF.

The chain is built from TRBV7-3 and TRBJ2-1; 9 bases match TRBD1. The CDR3 is 14 amino acids. Germline loops: CDR1 SGHTA, CDR2 FQGTGA. Losses at the gene ends were 5 bases for V and 8 bases for J; bases not matched to a gene: 7. This chain's CDR3 is CASSPITGGYEQFF. CDR3 in DNA: TGTGCCAGCAGCCCGATCACAGGGGGCTATGAGCAGTTCTTC.

CDR3 protein: CASSFPGAPGQGFMANVLTF. The CDR3, as DNA: TGTGCCAGCAGCTTCCCCGGAGCGCCGGGACAGGGTTTTATGGCCAACGTCCTGACTTTC. The chain combines TRBV7-7 with TRBJ2-6, with 9 bases matching TRBD1. Germline CDR1 SSHAT, CDR2 FNYEAQ (reference sequence). This CDR3 spans 20 amino acids. V lost 3 bases to trimming and J lost 6 bases; unmatched junction nucleotides: 18. The whole variable domain, remainder taken from reference TRBV7-7 and TRBJ2-6, is GAGVSQSPRYKVTKRGQDVTLRCDPISSHATLYWYQQALGQGPEFLTYFNYEAQPDKSGLPSDRFSAERPEGSISTLTIQRTEQRDSAMYRCASSFPGAPGQGFMANVLTFGAGSRLTVL.

The chain joins TRBV15 to TRBJ2-2; D may match TRBD1 or TRBD2 (5 bases each). Trimming cost V 5 bases and J 3 bases, with 16 bases left between them. CDR3 length: 16 amino acids. Germline V gene sequence: CDR1 LNHNV, CDR2 YYDKDF (reference sequence). CDR3 DNA sequence: TGTGCCACCAGCGCCCCCGGGACGTTAGACACCGGGGAGCTGTTTTTT. It specifies CATSAPGTLDTGELFF.

The J gene is TRBJ2-3, the V gene TRBV28; weak D call: TRBD1 (6 bases). The CDR3 has 19 residues. Per germline, CDR1 MDHEN and CDR2 SYDVKM. The V and J ends lost 5 bases and 0 bases respectively, with 24 bases between them. CDR3 nucleotide sequence: TGTGCCAGCAGTGCAGTGGGGGTGGGGGCGGTTAAAAGCACAGATACGCAGTATTTT. It translates to CASSAVGVGAVKSTDTQYF. The full variable domain, in which reference TRBV28 and TRBJ2-3 provide the parts outside the CDR3, is DVKVTQSSRYLVKRTGEKVFLECVQDMDHENMFWYRQDPGLGLRLIYFSYDVKMKEKGDIPEGYSVSREKKERFSLILESASTNQTSMYLCASSAVGVGAVKSTDTQYFGPGTRLTVL.

The chain combines TRBV27 with TRBJ2-5; possible D gene TRBD2, 7 bases. The CDR3 extends over 17 amino acids. The germline CDR1 and CDR2 sequences are MNHEY and SMNVEV (reference sequence). V was clipped by 2 bases and J by 4 bases, with 20 bases between them. The CDR3 coding sequence is TGTGCCAGCAGTTTAAGGGGGGGCCTAGCGGATGGAGAGACCCAGTACTTC. This codes for CASSLRGGLADGETQYF.

V usage is TRBV9 and J usage is TRBJ2-4; 8 nucleotides align to TRBD1. With V trimmed by 3 bases and J by 4 bases, 3 bases remained unmatched. Germline CDR1 and CDR2: SGDLS and YYNGEE. The CDR3 has 14 residues. CDR3 bases: TGTGCCAGCAGCGCAAGACAGGGGAAAAACATTCAGTACTTC. It is translated as CASSARQGKNIQYF.

This clonotype appeared a few times. This chain connects TRBV18 to TRBJ1-2; D remains unclear. The CDR3 covers 15 residues. Germline V CDR1 and CDR2: KGHSH, LQKENI. Trimming shortened V by 2 bases and J by 4 bases, and 14 bases separated the two germline ends. CDR3 amino acids: CASSPSQSASYGYTF. The CDR3 coding sequence is TGTGCCAGCTCACCAAGCCAGTCAGCGAGCTATGGCTACACCTTC.

Only a few counts were recorded for this clonotype. The chain carries TRBV7-9 and TRBJ1-6; 7 bases are shared with TRBD1. Trimming removed 5 bases from V and 8 bases from J; junction bases left unmatched: 9. Germline loops: CDR1 SEHNR, CDR2 FQNEAQ (reference sequence). The CDR3 extends over 15 amino acids. The CDR3 loop is CASSRAGGRDSPLHF. CDR3 DNA sequence: TGTGCCAGCAGCCGGGCAGGGGGTCGGGATTCACCCCTCCACTTT. Filled out from reference TRBV7-9 and TRBJ1-6, the complete variable domain reads DTGVSQNPRHKITKRGQNVTFRCDPISEHNRLYWYRQTLGQGPEFLTYFQNEAQLEKSRLLSDRFSAERPKGSFSTLEIQRTEQGDSAMYLCASSRAGGRDSPLHFGNGTRLTVT.